Listed below are T cell receptor beta chains from one sample, sequenced in a study of response to subunit inactivated influenza vaccine. TCRdb itself ran the RT-PCR reads through MiXCR, one entry per CDR3 protein. This table holds hundreds of thousands of distinct CDR3 sequences, approximately 7.1% found once. The specimen comprised PBMCs from blood, sampled roughly 24 months after vaccination. Every receptor here comes from a man between 50 and 69 years old who received an inactivated influenza vaccine. Each CDR3 is given with its conserved first and last residue. The order of the fields is J gene, clone size, CDR3 length, D gene, V gene, CDR3 DNA, CDR3 protein. D genes are given only for firm matches. For some rows the clone size is stated as once, few or many, or as a class when expanded; others skip it.

j_call: TRBJ2-3; clone_size: few; cdr3_length: 14; d_call: TRBD1; v_call: TRBV4-3; cdr3_nt: TGCGCCAGCAGCCAGGGACAGCGAGCAGATACGCAGTATTTT; cdr3_aa: CASSQGQRADTQYF
j_call: TRBJ2-5; clone_size: .; cdr3_length: 13; d_call: TRBD2; v_call: TRBV6-1; cdr3_nt: TGTGCCAGCAGGGGACTAGCTGGAGAGACCCAGTACTTC; cdr3_aa: CASRGLAGETQYF
j_call: TRBJ1-5; clone_size: .; cdr3_length: 14; d_call: .; v_call: TRBV6-1; cdr3_nt: TGTGCCAGCAGTGAACCCTCGGTCAATCAGCCCCAGCATTTT; cdr3_aa: CASSEPSVNQPQHF
j_call: TRBJ1-4; clone_size: few; cdr3_length: 13; d_call: .; v_call: TRBV6-1; cdr3_nt: TGTGCCAGCAGTGGAGGACAGAAAGGACTTCTGTTTTTT; cdr3_aa: CASSGGQKGLLFF
j_call: TRBJ1-2; clone_size: .; cdr3_length: 12; d_call: .; v_call: TRBV20-1; cdr3_nt: TGCAGTGCTAGAGACCCATACTATGGCTACACCTTC; cdr3_aa: CSARDPYYGYTF
j_call: TRBJ2-3; clone_size: .; cdr3_length: 16; d_call: TRBD2; v_call: TRBV7-3; cdr3_nt: TGTGCCAGCAGCCCTAACGGACTAGCGGGGAGGTCCCCCCAGTATTTT; cdr3_aa: CASSPNGLAGRSPQYF
j_call: TRBJ2-1; clone_size: many; cdr3_length: 16; d_call: .; v_call: TRBV6-2/TRBV6-3; cdr3_nt: TGTGCCAGCAGTTACGTCATCAGGGTTAGTCACAATGAGCAGTTCTTC; cdr3_aa: CASSYVIRVSHNEQFF
j_call: TRBJ2-6; clone_size: few; cdr3_length: 16; d_call: TRBD1; v_call: TRBV20-1; cdr3_nt: TGCAGTGCTAGAACGGACAGGGACTCTGGGGCCAACGTCCTGACTTTC; cdr3_aa: CSARTDRDSGANVLTF
j_call: TRBJ2-7; clone_size: .; cdr3_length: 15; d_call: .; v_call: TRBV7-6; cdr3_nt: TGTGCCAGCAGCGCGTCCGGGACTGGGTACTACGAGCAGTACTTC; cdr3_aa: CASSASGTGYYEQYF
j_call: TRBJ2-1; clone_size: few; cdr3_length: 14; d_call: .; v_call: TRBV6-2/TRBV6-3; cdr3_nt: TGTGCCAGCAAGGCCAGCGGATCCTACAATGAGCAGTTCTTC; cdr3_aa: CASKASGSYNEQFF
j_call: TRBJ2-4; clone_size: few; cdr3_length: 18; d_call: TRBD1; v_call: TRBV18; cdr3_nt: TGTGCCAGCTCACCGAAGGGACAGGCCAGCCTAGCCAAAAACATTCAGTACTTC; cdr3_aa: CASSPKGQASLAKNIQYF
j_call: TRBJ2-7; clone_size: many; cdr3_length: 15; d_call: TRBD2; v_call: TRBV7-2; cdr3_nt: TGTGCCAGCAGTTGGACTAGCGGGGGGGCCAGCGAGCAGTACTTC; cdr3_aa: CASSWTSGGASEQYF
j_call: TRBJ2-3; clone_size: few; cdr3_length: 16; d_call: .; v_call: TRBV6-2/TRBV6-3; cdr3_nt: TGTGCCAGCAGCCATCGCATTGAGGGGAGAACGGATACGCAGTATTTT; cdr3_aa: CASSHRIEGRTDTQYF
j_call: TRBJ1-2; clone_size: few; cdr3_length: 13; d_call: TRBD1; v_call: TRBV6-1; cdr3_nt: TGTGCCAGTGCCTTGAAGGGGGCCTATGGCTACACCTTC; cdr3_aa: CASALKGAYGYTF
j_call: TRBJ1-6; clone_size: .; cdr3_length: 14; d_call: .; v_call: TRBV10-3; cdr3_nt: TGTGCCATCAGTGACAACTCCTATAATTCACCCCTCCACTTT; cdr3_aa: CAISDNSYNSPLHF
j_call: TRBJ2-1; clone_size: few; cdr3_length: 15; d_call: .; v_call: TRBV2; cdr3_nt: TGTGCCAGCAGTGACGGGGTGCCGGCCTACAATGAGCAGTTCTTC; cdr3_aa: CASSDGVPAYNEQFF
j_call: TRBJ2-3; clone_size: .; cdr3_length: 16; d_call: .; v_call: TRBV18; cdr3_nt: TGTGCCAGCTCACCGAACAGGGGAGGTAGCACAGATACGCAGTATTTT; cdr3_aa: CASSPNRGGSTDTQYF
j_call: TRBJ2-6; clone_size: .; cdr3_length: 14; d_call: TRBD1; v_call: TRBV7-6; cdr3_nt: TGTGCCAGCAGCGAGGGACAGTTCCCCAACGTCCTGACTTTC; cdr3_aa: CASSEGQFPNVLTF
j_call: TRBJ2-7; clone_size: many; cdr3_length: 15; d_call: TRBD2; v_call: TRBV29-1; cdr3_nt: TGCAGCGTTGAGTCGTTCGGACTAGGGTCCTCCGAGCAGTACTTC; cdr3_aa: CSVESFGLGSSEQYF
j_call: TRBJ1-6; clone_size: few; cdr3_length: 15; d_call: TRBD1; v_call: TRBV12-3/TRBV12-4; cdr3_nt: TGTGCCAGCAGTTTTGGACAGGGGACGGTCTCACCCCTCCACTTT; cdr3_aa: CASSFGQGTVSPLHF
j_call: TRBJ2-3; clone_size: .; cdr3_length: 14; d_call: .; v_call: TRBV20-1; cdr3_nt: TGCAGTGCGTCGCGCGGGATAATCACAGATACGCAGTATTTT; cdr3_aa: CSASRGIITDTQYF
j_call: TRBJ2-2; clone_size: .; cdr3_length: 16; d_call: .; v_call: TRBV30; cdr3_nt: TGTGTCTGCCAGGGGCCAGGCAGAGGTGTGGCCGGGGAGCTGTTTTTT; cdr3_aa: CVCQGPGRGVAGELFF
j_call: TRBJ2-7; clone_size: many; cdr3_length: 12; d_call: .; v_call: TRBV2; cdr3_nt: TGTGCCAGCAGCCGGACTCAGTACGAGCAGTACTTC; cdr3_aa: CASSRTQYEQYF
j_call: TRBJ1-5; clone_size: few; cdr3_length: 14; d_call: .; v_call: TRBV15; cdr3_nt: TGTGCCACCAGCAGAGAAAAGGTCCTACAGCCCCAGCATTTT; cdr3_aa: CATSREKVLQPQHF
j_call: TRBJ2-3; clone_size: .; cdr3_length: 16; d_call: TRBD2; v_call: TRBV4-2; cdr3_nt: TGTGCCAGCAGCCATCCTACTAGCGGGGGGGCGGATACGCAGTATTTT; cdr3_aa: CASSHPTSGGADTQYF
j_call: TRBJ2-1; clone_size: few; cdr3_length: 14; d_call: TRBD1; v_call: TRBV7-3; cdr3_nt: TGTGCCAGCAGCGAGAGGGGGCGACTCAATGAGCAGTTCTTC; cdr3_aa: CASSERGRLNEQFF
j_call: TRBJ1-1; clone_size: few; cdr3_length: 14; d_call: .; v_call: TRBV18; cdr3_nt: TGTGCCAGCTCACCAGGGGGCAAGAACACTGAAGCTTTCTTT; cdr3_aa: CASSPGGKNTEAFF